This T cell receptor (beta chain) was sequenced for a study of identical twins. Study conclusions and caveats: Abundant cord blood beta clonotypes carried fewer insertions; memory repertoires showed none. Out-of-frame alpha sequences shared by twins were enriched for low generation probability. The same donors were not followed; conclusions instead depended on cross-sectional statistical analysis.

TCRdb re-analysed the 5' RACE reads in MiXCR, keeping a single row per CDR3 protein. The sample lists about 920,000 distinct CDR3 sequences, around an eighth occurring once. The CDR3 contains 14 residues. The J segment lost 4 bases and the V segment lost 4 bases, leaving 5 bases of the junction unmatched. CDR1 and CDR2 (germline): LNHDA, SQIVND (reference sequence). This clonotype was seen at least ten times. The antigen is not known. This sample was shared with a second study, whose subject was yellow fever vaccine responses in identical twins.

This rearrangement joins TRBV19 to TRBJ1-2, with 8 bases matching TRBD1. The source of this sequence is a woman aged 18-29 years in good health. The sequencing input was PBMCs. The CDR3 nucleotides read TGTGCCAGTAGTACTGGACAGGGTCCCTATGGCTACACCTTC. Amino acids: CASSTGQGPYGYTF.